Presented here are 16 T cell receptor beta chains from one specimen sequenced in a study of blood T cell repertoires in COVID-19. TCRdb keeps only in-frame clones here, not all; method: immunoSEQ multiplex PCR. The table includes 650,000 to 800,000 clones, about 90% detected once. Material for sequencing was peripheral blood. Receptors originate from a young woman with acute or convalescent COVID-19.

A word on this clone: The sample carries other DNA sequences with the same CDR3. The rearrangement links TRBV29-1 to TRBJ2-6; unclear D gene. The CDR3 has 13 residues. V was cut by 6 bases and J by 0 bases, with 6 bases left in between. The germline CDR1 and CDR2 sequences are SQVTM and ANQGSEA. CDR3 DNA: TGCAGCGTGATTAGCTCTGGGGCCAACGTCCTGACTTTC. Its translation is CSVISSGANVLTF.

The chain couples TRBV19 to TRBJ1-1; D is unclear. Germline CDR1 LNHDA, CDR2 SQIVND (reference sequence). The V and J ends lost 2 bases and 4 bases respectively, with 14 bases between them. The CDR3 runs 15 residues. The CDR3 is CASSISPTGGTEAFF. In DNA form, the CDR3 reads TGTGCCAGTAGTATAAGCCCCACGGGAGGCACTGAAGCTTTCTTT.

The V call is TRBV5-6, the J call TRBJ2-5; TRBD1 agrees at 7 bases. V was clipped by 1 base and J by 2 bases; unmatched bases: 14. This CDR3 spans 18 amino acids. The V gene's germline CDR1 is SGHDT and CDR2 YYEEEE. The CDR3 sequence: CASSLNRGFLVLQETQYF. For the CDR3, the DNA is TGTGCCAGCAGCTTGAACAGGGGATTTTTGGTTTTACAAGAGACCCAGTACTTC.

V is TRBV6-5 and J is TRBJ2-4; TRBD1 matches 7 bases. The CDR3 runs to 15 residues. V lost 11 bases and J lost 0; bases outside the gene matches: 10. Germline CDR1 and CDR2: MNHEY and SVGAGI. CDR3 nucleotide sequence: TGTGCCGCCATGGGGACAGCACTAGCCAAAAACATTCAGTACTTC. This sequence encodes CAAMGTALAKNIQYF.

This clone was recorded once. The rearrangement uses TRBV5-1 and TRBJ2-2, with 9 nucleotides matching TRBD2. The junction had 20 bases not matched to a gene; V was cut back by 4 bases and J by 7 bases. The CDR3 extends over 19 amino acids. Looked up from germline, CDR1 is SGHRS and CDR2 is YFSETQ. The CDR3 reads CASSPGLPNSGGRDGELFF. The CDR3, as DNA: TGCGCCAGCAGCCCCGGCCTTCCCAATAGCGGGGGCAGGGACGGGGAGCTGTTTTTT.

The rearrangement uses TRBV29-1 and TRBJ2-7; D not resolved. Germline CDR1 reads SQVTM; CDR2 reads ANQGSEA. The CDR3 is made up of 12 amino acids. Trimming removed 3 bases from V and 1 base from J, with 7 bases in between. CDR3 nucleotide sequence: TGCAGCGTTGAGGTAGATTCCTACGAGCAGTACTTC. Residues: CSVEVDSYEQYF.

This chain uses TRBV9 with TRBJ1-3; 8 positions match TRBD1. The CDR3 runs to 17 residues. V trimming: 4 bases; J trimming: 8 bases; junction bases outside the gene matches: 17. Germline CDR1 and CDR2: SGDLS and YYNGEE. CDR3 residues: CASSPQGPRDRKDTIYF. CDR3 bases: TGTGCCAGCAGCCCACAAGGCCCCCGGGACAGGAAAGACACCATATATTTT.

The chain carries TRBV7-6 and TRBJ2-1, with 8 bases matching TRBD1. Germline V gene sequence: CDR1 SGHVS, CDR2 FNYEAQ. Germline trimming cut 5 bases from V and 0 bases from J; bases unmatched to any gene: 6. The CDR3 covers 16 residues. The DNA for the CDR3 is TGTGCCAGCAGCCAATACAGGGGGAACTCCTACAATGAGCAGTTCTTC. Protein product: CASSQYRGNSYNEQFF.

This chain uses TRBV4-3 with TRBJ1-2, with TRBD1 as a possible D gene (5 bases). V dropped 4 bases and J dropped 2 bases, with 14 bases sitting between them. CDR1 and CDR2 from the germline V gene are LGHNA and YSLEER. The CDR3 covers 15 residues. The CDR3 nucleotides are TGCGCCAGCAGCCTCCACCGGGACTCAAACTATGGCTACACCTTC. Protein sequence: CASSLHRDSNYGYTF.

V and J are TRBV18 and TRBJ1-1; 8 bases align to TRBD1. The CDR3 has 15 residues. The V gene's germline CDR1 is KGHSH and CDR2 LQKENI. Trimming took 2 bases from V and 6 from J; bases not matched to a gene: 8. Here the CDR3 DNA reads TGTGCCAGCTCACCATTGGACAGGGCGGACGCTGAAGCTTTCTTT. Translation gives CASSPLDRADAEAFF.

The chain recombines TRBV6-2 or TRBV6-3 with TRBJ1-2, with 7 positions matching TRBD1. The CDR3 sequence is 14 residues long. Germline assignment: CDR1 MNHEY and CDR2 SVGEGT. Trimming took 2 bases from V and 7 from J; bases not matched to a gene: 7. The CDR3 bases are TGTGCCAGCAGTTACCCCCAGGGGGTCGGTGGCTACACCTTC. It encodes CASSYPQGVGGYTF.

The CDR3, as DNA: TGTGCCAGCAGTTATGGGACAGGGGGACCGTATGGCTACACCTTC. Its protein is CASSYGTGGPYGYTF. This rearrangement joins TRBV5-4 to TRBJ1-2; 11 bases match TRBD1. Trimming at V came to 5 bases and at J to 5 bases, leaving 8 bases not matched to a gene. In germline, CDR1 is SGHNT, CDR2 YYREEE (reference sequence). CDR3 size: 15 residues.

The J gene is TRBJ1-1, the V gene TRBV5-1; weak D call: TRBD1 (6 bases). CDR1 and CDR2 (germline): SGHRS, YFSETQ. V lost 4 bases, J lost 1 base, and 14 bases lay in between. This CDR3 is built from 15 residues. The CDR3, as DNA: TGCGCCAGCAGCCAGGCGGTCAGGGGGAACACTGAAGCTTTCTTT. Translation gives CASSQAVRGNTEAFF.

This chain links TRBV6-2 or TRBV6-3 with TRBJ1-1; possible D gene TRBD1, 5 bases. The germline gives CDR1 MNHEY, CDR2 SVGEGT. Between the trimmed V and J ends, which lost 5 bases and 0 bases, there was a span of 19 bases. The CDR3 sequence is 17 residues long. The CDR3: CASSHTGRALMNTEAFF. The CDR3, as DNA: TGTGCCAGCAGTCATACGGGCAGGGCGCTTATGAACACTGAAGCTTTCTTT.

The chain links TRBV5-5 to TRBJ1-3; D perhaps matches TRBD1 (6 bases). Between the trimmed V and J ends, which lost 5 bases and 0 bases, there was a span of 15 bases. CDR3 size: 16 residues. Germline V gene sequence: CDR1 SGHKS, CDR2 YYEKEE (reference sequence). The CDR3 nucleotides are TGTGCCAGCAGTCCGGGACATCGGATCTCTGGAAACACCATATATTTT. It yields the protein CASSPGHRISGNTIYF. The complete variable domain, with remaining parts taken from reference TRBV5-5 and TRBJ1-3, reads DAGVTQSPTHLIKTRGQQVTLRCSPISGHKSVSWYQQVLGQGPQFIFQYYEKEERGRGNFPDRFSARQFPNYSSELNVNALLLGDSALYLCASSPGHRISGNTIYFGEGSWLTVV.

The chain employs TRBV5-1 and TRBJ1-1; TRBD1 matches at 7 bases. The germline CDR1 and CDR2 sequences are SGHRS and YFSETQ. The V segment lost 3 bases and the J segment 4 bases; nucleotides outside the gene matches: 18. The CDR3 contains 18 residues. The DNA of the CDR3 is TGCGCCAGCAGCTCGCTCCCCCAGGGACAGACGTTATCCACTGAAGCTTTCTTT. Residues: CASSSLPQGQTLSTEAFF. The variable domain in full, with the rest retrieved from reference TRBV5-1 and TRBJ1-1, is KAGVTQTPRYLIKTRGQQVTLSCSPISGHRSVSWYQQTPGQGLQFLFEYFSETQRNKGNFPGRFSGRQFSNSRSEMNVSTLELGDSALYLCASSSLPQGQTLSTEAFFGQGTRLTVV.